The 10 T cell receptor beta chains reported below all come from one sample, sequenced in a study of control samples from healthy donors and cancer patients. Data came from immunoSEQ multiplex PCR; TCRdb stores just in-frame clones and leaves some out. The table records around 250,000 clones, about four fifths of them present only once. Sequencing was done on a sample of PBMCs. All receptors come from a woman in her sixties or seventies with lung cancer.

This clone was seen just once. In DNA form, the CDR3 reads TGTGCCACCTCAGAGCGGGTCCACGAGCAGTACTTC. Its protein is CATSERVHEQYF. This chain uses TRBV28 with TRBJ2-7, with D possibly TRBD2 on 6 matching bases. Germline CDR1 reads MDHEN; CDR2 reads SYDVKM. The CDR3 sequence is 12 residues long. Between the trimmed V and J ends, which lost 10 bases and 5 bases, there was a span of 15 bases.

The DNA of the CDR3 is TGCGCCAGCAGGGCAGACAGCCCTAACACTGAAGCTTTCTTT. Its translation is CASRADSPNTEAFF. The rearrangement links TRBV10-1 to TRBJ1-1, with a possible D match to TRBD1 (5 bases). Between the trimmed V and J ends, which lost 6 bases and 2 bases, there was a span of 13 bases. This CDR3 comprises 14 residues. CDR1 and CDR2 (germline): WNHNN, SYGVQD (reference sequence).

The chain has TRBV5-1 and TRBJ1-1, with D possibly matching TRBD1 (5 bases). CDR3 size: 13 residues. V dropped 5 bases and J dropped 1 base, with 9 bases sitting between them. Germline V lookup: CDR1 SGHRS, CDR2 YFSETQ. CDR3 coding DNA: TGCGCCAGCAGAGGAGGGGAGAACACTGAAGCTTTCTTT. This encodes CASRGGENTEAFF. The full variable domain, in which reference TRBV5-1 and TRBJ1-1 provide the parts outside the CDR3, is KAGVTQTPRYLIKTRGQQVTLSCSPISGHRSVSWYQQTPGQGLQFLFEYFSETQRNKGNFPGRFSGRQFSNSRSEMNVSTLELGDSALYLCASRGGENTEAFFGQGTRLTVV.

This chain connects TRBV12-3 or TRBV12-4 to TRBJ1-1; no firm D call. This CDR3 is built from 13 residues. Trimming left V 3 bases short and J 5 bases short, with 10 bases between. For the CDR3, the DNA is TGTGCCAGCAGTTTCTTTCGAGGAACTGAAGCTTTCTTT. This gives the protein CASSFFRGTEAFF.

The rearrangement links TRBV29-1 to TRBJ2-3; 8 nucleotides match TRBD1. J lost 4 bases, V lost 7 bases, and 7 bases had no gene match. There are 13 residues in the CDR3. Germline-derived CDR1 and CDR2 are SQVTM and ANQGSEA. CDR3 in DNA: TGCAGCGCCTCGGGACAGGCGGCAGATACGCAGTATTTT. As protein: CSASGQAADTQYF.

The J gene is TRBJ1-1, the V gene TRBV7-3; D is unresolved. The CDR3 consists of 13 residues. CDR1 and CDR2 from the germline V gene are SGHTA and FQGTGA. V was clipped by 4 bases and J by 1 base, with 7 bases between them. This CDR3 reads CASSSHRNTEAFF. The DNA for the CDR3 is TGTGCCAGCAGCTCCCATAGGAACACTGAAGCTTTCTTT.

This clone was observed a single time. The rearrangement joins TRBV12-2 to TRBJ1-1. TRBV12-2 is noted as a pseudogene. This CDR3 has 16 residues. In DNA, the CDR3 is TGTGCAAGTCGCTCACCAATTGGACTCCCGAACACTGAAGCTTTCTTT. It translates to CASRSPIGLPNTEAFF.

This clone was observed a handful of times. The genes are TRBV6-5 and TRBJ1-6; 7 nucleotides align to TRBD1. The germline V gene has CDR1 MNHEY and CDR2 SVGAGI. Trimming removed 6 bases from V and 6 bases from J; junction bases left unmatched: 5. This CDR3 spans 14 amino acids. The CDR3 spells CASRKQGFNSPLHF. CDR3 nucleotides: TGTGCCAGCAGAAAACAGGGGTTTAATTCACCCCTCCACTTT.

The rearrangement joins TRBV5-1 to TRBJ2-5, with TRBD2 matching 8 bases. Germline V gene data show CDR1 as SGHRS and CDR2 as YFSETQ. The junction had 8 bases not matched to a gene; V was cut back by 0 bases and J by 1 base. The CDR3 length is 17 residues. DNA for the CDR3: TGCGCCAGCAGCTTGGACGGGAGGGGGGTCTTCCAAGAGACCCAGTACTTC. This codes for CASSLDGRGVFQETQYF.

The chain recombines TRBV28 with TRBJ2-2, with D tentatively TRBD1 or TRBD2 (5 bases each). The CDR3 is made up of 15 amino acids. The germline gives CDR1 MDHEN, CDR2 SYDVKM. The V end was cut by 1 base, the J end by 3 bases, with 9 bases between. The CDR3 bases are TGTGCCAGCAGTTTATCGGGGCAAGACACCGGGGAGCTGTTTTTT. It yields the protein CASSLSGQDTGELFF.